The present T cell receptor (beta chain) was sequenced within a study of blood T cells in healthy people across ages. A second PCR of 7 to 11 cycles used a sample-barcoded 5' primer and a J-beta primer mix. TCRdb itself ran the 5' RACE reads through MiXCR, one entry per CDR3 protein. The sample includes under 1,100,000 distinct CDR3 sequences, 25% of them seen just once. Germline-derived CDR1 and CDR2 are SGHAT and FQDESV (reference sequence). The CDR3 has 17 residues. The V end was cut by 3 bases, the J end by 4 bases, with 19 bases between. These data are also associated with another study on T cells of mothers and their children.

The source is a girl aged 2-15 years in good health. The sequenced material came from blood. J is TRBJ1-3 and V is TRBV11-1; D is undetermined. CDR3 loop: CASSFGPYFVPGNTIYF. The CDR3 bases are TGTGCCAGCAGCTTCGGTCCGTACTTCGTCCCGGGAAACACCATATATTTT.